This paragraph reports one T cell receptor beta chain. Antigen unknown. This sample was included in a study of T cells after yellow fever vaccination. Study outcomes and limitations: Across the CD4 and CD8 compartments, a small share of clonotypes was present in both. Most clones from primary vaccination were detected again post-booster (roughly 95% CD4, 88% CD8). Abundant bulk-derived clonotypes could contaminate FACS-sorted repertoires.

It was through 5'RACE template switching that TCR cDNA was made, with a universal primer site and UMIs added. TCRdb analysed the 5' RACE reads with MiXCR anew, one entry per CDR3 protein. The table lists around 250,000 distinct CDR3 sequences, about 7% of them singletons, with 0.65% to 0.9% in the top ten. Trimming at V came to 0 bases and at J to 1 base, leaving 12 bases not matched to a gene. Germline V gene data show CDR1 as DFQATT and CDR2 as SNEGSKA (reference sequence). CDR3 length equals 19 residues. The chain is built from TRBV20-1 and TRBJ2-7, with TRBD2 identical over 13 bases. Source: CD4+ T cells sorted from PBMCs, taken 15 days after the yellow fever booster vaccination. The source of this sequence is a man aged 25-45 years who received the YFV17D yellow fever vaccine. The CDR3 DNA reads TGCAGTGCTAGAGAGAGTGTACTAGCGGGAGGGCGTGATTCCTACGAGCAGTACTTC. Protein: CSARESVLAGGRDSYEQYF.